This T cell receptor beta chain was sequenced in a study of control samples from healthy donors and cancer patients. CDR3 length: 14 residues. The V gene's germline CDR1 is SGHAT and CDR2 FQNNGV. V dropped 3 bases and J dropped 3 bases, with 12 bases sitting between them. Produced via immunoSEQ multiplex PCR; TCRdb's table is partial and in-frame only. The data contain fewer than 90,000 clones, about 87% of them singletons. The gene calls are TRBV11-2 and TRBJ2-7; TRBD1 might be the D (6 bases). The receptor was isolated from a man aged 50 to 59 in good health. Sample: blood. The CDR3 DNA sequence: TGTGCCAGCAGCTTGCACGAACAGGGCTACGAGCAGTACTTC. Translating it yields CASSLHEQGYEQYF.